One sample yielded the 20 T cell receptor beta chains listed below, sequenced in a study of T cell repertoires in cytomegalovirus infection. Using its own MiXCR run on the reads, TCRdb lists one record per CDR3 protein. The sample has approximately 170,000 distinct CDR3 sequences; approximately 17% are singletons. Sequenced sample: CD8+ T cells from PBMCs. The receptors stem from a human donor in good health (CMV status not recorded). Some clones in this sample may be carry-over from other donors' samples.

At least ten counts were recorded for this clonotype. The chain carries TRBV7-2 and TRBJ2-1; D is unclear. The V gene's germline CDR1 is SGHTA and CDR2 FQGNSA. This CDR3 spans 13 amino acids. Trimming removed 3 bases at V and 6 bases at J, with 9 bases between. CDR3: CASSLGRSNEQFF. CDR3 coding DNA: TGTGCCAGCAGCTTGGGTAGGTCCAATGAGCAGTTCTTC.

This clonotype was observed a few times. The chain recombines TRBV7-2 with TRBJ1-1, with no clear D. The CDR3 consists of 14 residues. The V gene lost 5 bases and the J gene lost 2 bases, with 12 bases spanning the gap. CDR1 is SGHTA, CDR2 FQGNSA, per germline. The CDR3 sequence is CASSPKTRNTEAFF. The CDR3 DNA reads TGTGCCAGCAGCCCTAAGACCCGTAACACTGAAGCTTTCTTT.

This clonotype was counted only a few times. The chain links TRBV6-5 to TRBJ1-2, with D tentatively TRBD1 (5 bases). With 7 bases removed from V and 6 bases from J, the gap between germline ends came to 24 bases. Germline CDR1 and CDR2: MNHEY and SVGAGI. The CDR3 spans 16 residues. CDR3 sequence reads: CASNNADGGGVDGYTF. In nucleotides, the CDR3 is TGTGCCAGCAACAACGCAGATGGGGGAGGAGTGGATGGCTACACCTTC.

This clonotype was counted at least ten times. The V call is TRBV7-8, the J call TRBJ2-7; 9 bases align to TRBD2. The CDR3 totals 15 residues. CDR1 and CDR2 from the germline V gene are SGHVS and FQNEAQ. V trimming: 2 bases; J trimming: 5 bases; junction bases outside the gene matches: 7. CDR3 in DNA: TGTGCCAGCAGCTTAAGTGGCGGGAGGGGCCACGAGCAGTACTTC. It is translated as CASSLSGGRGHEQYF.

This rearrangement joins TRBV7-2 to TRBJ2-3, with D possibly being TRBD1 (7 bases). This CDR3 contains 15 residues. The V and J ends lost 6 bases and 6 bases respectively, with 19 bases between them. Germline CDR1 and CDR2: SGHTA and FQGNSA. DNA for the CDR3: TGTGCCAGCAGTTATAGGGGGCGGGGATCCGATACGCAGTATTTT. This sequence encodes CASSYRGRGSDTQYF.

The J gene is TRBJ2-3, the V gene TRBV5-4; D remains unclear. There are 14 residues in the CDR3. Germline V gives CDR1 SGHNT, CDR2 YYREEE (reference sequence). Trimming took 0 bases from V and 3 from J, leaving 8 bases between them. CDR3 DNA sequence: TGTGCCAGCAGCTTGGGCCAGAATACAGATACGCAGTATTTT. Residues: CASSLGQNTDTQYF.

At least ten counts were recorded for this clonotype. The CDR3, as DNA: TGTGCCAGCAGCTCCGGACAGGGAGCCTACGAGCAGTACTTC. Its translation: CASSSGQGAYEQYF. The chain is built from TRBV7-2 and TRBJ2-7; 8 nucleotides match TRBD1. Germline CDR1 reads SGHTA; CDR2 reads FQGNSA. The CDR3 consists of 14 residues. V shed 4 bases and J 2 bases; nucleotides not matched to a gene: 4.

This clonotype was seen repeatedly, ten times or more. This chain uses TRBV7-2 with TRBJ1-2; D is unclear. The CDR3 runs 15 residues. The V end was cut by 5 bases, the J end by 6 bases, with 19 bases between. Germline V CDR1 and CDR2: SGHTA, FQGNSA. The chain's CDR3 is CASSLRGMGENGYTF. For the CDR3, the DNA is TGTGCCAGCAGCCTCCGTGGGATGGGAGAGAATGGCTACACCTTC.

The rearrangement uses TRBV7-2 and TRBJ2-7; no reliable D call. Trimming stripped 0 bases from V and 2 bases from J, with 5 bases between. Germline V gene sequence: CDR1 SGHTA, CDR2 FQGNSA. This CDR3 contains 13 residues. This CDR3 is CASSLASTYEQYF. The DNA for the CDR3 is TGTGCCAGCAGCTTAGCGAGTACCTACGAGCAGTACTTC.

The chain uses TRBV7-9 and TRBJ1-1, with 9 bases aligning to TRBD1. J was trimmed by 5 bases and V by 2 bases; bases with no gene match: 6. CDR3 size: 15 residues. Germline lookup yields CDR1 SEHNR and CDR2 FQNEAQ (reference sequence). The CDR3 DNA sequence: TGTGCCAGCAGCTTATCTGGGACAGGGTCGACTGAAGCTTTCTTT. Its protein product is CASSLSGTGSTEAFF.

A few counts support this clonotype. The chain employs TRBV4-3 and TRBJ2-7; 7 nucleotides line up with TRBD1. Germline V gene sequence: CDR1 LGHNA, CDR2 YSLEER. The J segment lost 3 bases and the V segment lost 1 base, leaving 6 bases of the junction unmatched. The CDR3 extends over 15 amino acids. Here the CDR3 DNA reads TGCGCCAGCAGCCAAGGACAGGGAGTGGTCTACGAGCAGTACTTC. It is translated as CASSQGQGVVYEQYF.

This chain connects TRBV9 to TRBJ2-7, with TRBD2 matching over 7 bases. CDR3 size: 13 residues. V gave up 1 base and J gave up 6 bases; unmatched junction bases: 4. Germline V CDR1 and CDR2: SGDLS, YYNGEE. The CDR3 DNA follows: TGTGCCAGCAGCGTATCGGGGGGTTCCGAGCAGTACTTC. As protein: CASSVSGGSEQYF.

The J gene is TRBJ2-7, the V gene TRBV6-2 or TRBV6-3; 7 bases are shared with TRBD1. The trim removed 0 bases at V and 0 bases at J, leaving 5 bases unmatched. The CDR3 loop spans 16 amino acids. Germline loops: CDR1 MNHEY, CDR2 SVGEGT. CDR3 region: CASSYSQGFGSYEQYF. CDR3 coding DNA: TGTGCCAGCAGTTACTCACAGGGGTTCGGCTCCTACGAGCAGTACTTC.

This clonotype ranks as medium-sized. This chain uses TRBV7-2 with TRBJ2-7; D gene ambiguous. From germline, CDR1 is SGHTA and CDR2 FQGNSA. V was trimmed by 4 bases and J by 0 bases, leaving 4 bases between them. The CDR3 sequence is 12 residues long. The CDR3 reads CASSSSSYEQYF. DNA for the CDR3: TGTGCCAGCAGCTCGAGCTCCTACGAGCAGTACTTC. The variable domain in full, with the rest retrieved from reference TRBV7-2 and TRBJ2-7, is GAGVSQSPSNKVTEKGKDVELRCDPISGHTALYWYRQSLGQGLEFLIYFQGNSAPDKSGLPSDRFSAERTGGSVSTLTIQRTQQEDSAVYLCASSSSSYEQYFGPGTRLTVT.

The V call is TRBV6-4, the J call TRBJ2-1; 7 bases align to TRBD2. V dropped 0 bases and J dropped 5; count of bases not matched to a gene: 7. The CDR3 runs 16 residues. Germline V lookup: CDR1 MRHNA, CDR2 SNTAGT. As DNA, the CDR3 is TGTGCCAGCAGTGACTCAGGGCTAGCGGATCACAATGAGCAGTTCTTC. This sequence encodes CASSDSGLADHNEQFF.

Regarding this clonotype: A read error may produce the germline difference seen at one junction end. The CDR3 is CASRPGHSQYF. The CDR3 nucleotides are TGTGCCAGCAGACCCGGACACTCCCAATACTTC. V and J are TRBV2 and TRBJ2-1; D is possibly TRBD1 (5 bases). The CDR3 consists of 11 residues. Germline-derived CDR1 and CDR2 are SNHLY and FYNNEI.

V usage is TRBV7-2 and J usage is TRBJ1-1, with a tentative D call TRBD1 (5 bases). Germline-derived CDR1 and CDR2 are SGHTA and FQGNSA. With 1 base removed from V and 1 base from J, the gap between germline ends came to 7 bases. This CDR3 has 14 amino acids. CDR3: CASSLDDRNTEAFF. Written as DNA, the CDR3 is TGTGCCAGCAGCTTAGACGACAGGAACACTGAAGCTTTCTTT.

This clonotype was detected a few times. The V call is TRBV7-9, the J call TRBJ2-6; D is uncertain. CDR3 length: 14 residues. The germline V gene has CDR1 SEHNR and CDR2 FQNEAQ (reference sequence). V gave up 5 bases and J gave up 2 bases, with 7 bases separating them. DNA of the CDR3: TGTGCCAGCAGCCCCTTAACTGGGGCCAACGTCCTGACTTTC. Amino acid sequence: CASSPLTGANVLTF.

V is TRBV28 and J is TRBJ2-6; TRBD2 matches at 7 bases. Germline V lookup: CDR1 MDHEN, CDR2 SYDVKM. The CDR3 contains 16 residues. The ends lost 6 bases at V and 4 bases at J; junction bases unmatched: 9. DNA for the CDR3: TGTGCCAGCAGCCCGGGGGGTTTTTCGGGGGCCAACGTCCTGACTTTC. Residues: CASSPGGFSGANVLTF.

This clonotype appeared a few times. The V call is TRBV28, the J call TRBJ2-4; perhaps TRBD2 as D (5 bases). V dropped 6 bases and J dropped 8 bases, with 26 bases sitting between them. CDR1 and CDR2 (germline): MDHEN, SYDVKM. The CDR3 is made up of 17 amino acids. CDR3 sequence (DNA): TGTGCCAGCAGCCCTACCCCTGCCTTCGGGGAGAGGGACATTCAGTACTTC. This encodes CASSPTPAFGERDIQYF. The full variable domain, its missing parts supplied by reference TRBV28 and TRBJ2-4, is DVKVTQSSRYLVKRTGEKVFLECVQDMDHENMFWYRQDPGLGLRLIYFSYDVKMKEKGDIPEGYSVSREKKERFSLILESASTNQTSMYLCASSPTPAFGERDIQYFGAGTRLSVL.